A single sample gave rise to the 13 T cell receptor beta chains below, sequenced in a study of cytomegalovirus exposure and HLA in healthy donors. It was with 60 Vbeta and 13 Jbeta primers that the PCR ran. Method: immunoSEQ multiplex PCR; TCRdb's copy keeps in-frame clones and lacks some. Of about 160,000 clones detected, under 90% appear once; the ten largest clones hold approximately 2%. The sample consisted of PBMCs. The receptors stem from a man aged 18 to 29 in good health and CMV-seronegative.

The sample holds a few counts of this clone. The chain combines TRBV11-2 with TRBJ1-2; D unresolved. CDR1 is SGHAT, CDR2 FQNNGV, per germline. This CDR3 region has 12 residues. V lost 3 bases and J lost 8, with 10 bases in between. The CDR3 DNA is TGTGCCAGCAGCTTCGGCGGGAGCGGCTACACCTTC. Amino acids: CASSFGGSGYTF.

The genes are TRBV7-2 and TRBJ2-1; perhaps TRBD2 as D (6 bases). V was trimmed by 2 bases and J by 0 bases, leaving 11 bases between them. Germline V lookup: CDR1 SGHTA, CDR2 FQGNSA. The CDR3 has 16 residues. The CDR3 region has the DNA TGTGCCAGCAGCTTATGGGGGGAGAGCTCCTACAATGAGCAGTTCTTC. It encodes CASSLWGESSYNEQFF.

This clone turned up a few times. The chain carries TRBV28 and TRBJ2-4; the D gene is possibly TRBD1 (5 bases). The CDR3 spans 14 residues. The V gene lost 3 bases and the J gene lost 5 bases, with 11 bases spanning the gap. Germline V CDR1 and CDR2: MDHEN, SYDVKM. CDR3 coding DNA: TGTGCCAGCAGTTTTCAGGGTCAGGAAAACATTCAGTACTTC. Translated, it gives CASSFQGQENIQYF.

Only one count was recorded for this clone. In nucleotides, the CDR3 is TGTGCCACTAGCGGGCCTAGCACAGATACGCAGTATTTT. Translation: CATSGPSTDTQYF. J is TRBJ2-3 and V is TRBV10-3; 8 bases are a match to TRBD2. CDR1 is ENHRY and CDR2 is SYGVKD in the germline V gene. V lost 10 bases and J lost 0; bases outside the gene matches: 3. The CDR3 sequence is 13 residues long.

The chain recombines TRBV18 with TRBJ1-5; the D gene is possibly TRBD1 (5 bases). V was clipped by 3 bases and J by 4 bases, with 7 bases between them. This CDR3 has 13 residues. The germline V gene has CDR1 KGHSH and CDR2 LQKENI. The CDR3: CASSPGGNQPQHF. The CDR3 nucleotides read TGTGCCAGCTCACCGGGGGGGAATCAGCCCCAGCATTTT.

The genes are TRBV9 and TRBJ2-5, with 10 bases fitting TRBD2. TRBJ2-7 explains the end of the DNA better; the J call may be wrong. CDR3 length: 19 amino acids. Germline V gives CDR1 SGDLS, CDR2 YYNGEE. As DNA, the CDR3 is TGTGCCAGCAGCCCCCGCGATAGCGGGGGGTCCCTAACTTCCTACGAGCAGTACTTC. This translates into CASSPRDSGGSLTSYEQYF.

This sequence joins TRBV6-5 and TRBJ1-2; TRBD1 matches at 9 bases. The CDR3 is made up of 14 amino acids. The germline V gene has CDR1 MNHEY and CDR2 SVGAGI. The V gene end was trimmed by 5 bases and the J gene end by 1 base; junction bases not matched to a gene: 2. The CDR3 DNA sequence: TGTGCCAGCAGTCAGGACAGGGGTAACTATGGCTACACCTTC. It is translated as CASSQDRGNYGYTF.

The rearrangement links TRBV19 to TRBJ1-5, with TRBD1 as a possible D gene (6 bases). From germline, CDR1 is LNHDA and CDR2 SQIVND (reference sequence). This CDR3 contains 15 residues. Trimming pared 1 base from V and 6 bases from J, leaving 13 bases between. CDR3 nucleotides: TGTGCCAGTAGTATAGGGCCCCGAGGGGGTCAGCCCCAGCATTTT. This codes for CASSIGPRGGQPQHF.

This chain joins TRBV14 and TRBJ2-5, with TRBD2 identical over 9 bases. The J call may be incorrect, as the DNA end agrees better with TRBJ2-7. The CDR3 has 16 amino acids. CDR1 SGHDN and CDR2 FVKESK come from the germline V gene. The DNA for the CDR3 is TGTGCCAGCAGCCCCCTGGAAGCGGGAGGCACCTACGAGCAGTACTTC. The encoded protein is CASSPLEAGGTYEQYF.

The chain couples TRBV21-1 to TRBJ2-2; the listed D gene, TRBD1, was not tested against the DNA. TRBV21-1 is a recognized pseudogene. The CDR3 is 17 amino acids. In nucleotides, the CDR3 is TGTGCCAGCAGCAAGACTTACAGGGGTCCCCCCACCGGGGAGCTGTTTTTT. Amino acid sequence: CASSKTYRGPPTGELFF.

In DNA form, the CDR3 reads TGTGCCAGTAGAGGCTCGTGGGAGGGAGAGACCCAGTACTTC. This encodes CASRGSWEGETQYF. V and J are TRBV19 and TRBJ2-5; 7 positions agree with TRBD2. CDR1 and CDR2 (germline): LNHDA, SQIVND (reference sequence). V was pared by 6 bases and J by 4 bases, with 8 bases of the junction left unmatched. The length of the CDR3 is 14 residues.

The V gene is TRBV2, the J gene TRBJ2-5; D is undetermined. V was shortened by 6 bases and J by 4 bases, with 3 bases between the two germline ends. Germline V gene sequence: CDR1 SNHLY, CDR2 FYNNEI. This CDR3 spans 10 amino acids. The CDR3 loop reads CASSLETQYF. The CDR3 nucleotides are TGTGCCAGCAGCCTAGAGACCCAGTACTTC.

The gene calls are TRBV28 and TRBJ1-6; 7 bases agree with TRBD1. Germline assignment: CDR1 MDHEN and CDR2 SYDVKM. The CDR3 spans 18 residues. Losses at the gene ends were 5 bases for V and 0 bases for J; bases not matched to a gene: 10. The CDR3 nucleotides are TGTGCCAGCAGTCCCCGGACAGGCTTAAGCTCCTATAATTCACCCCTCCACTTT. Its protein product is CASSPRTGLSSYNSPLHF. Variable domain in full (rest from reference TRBV28 and TRBJ1-6): DVKVTQSSRYLVKRTGEKVFLECVQDMDHENMFWYRQDPGLGLRLIYFSYDVKMKEKGDIPEGYSVSREKKERFSLILESASTNQTSMYLCASSPRTGLSSYNSPLHFGNGTRLTVT.